Following are 26 T cell receptor beta chains from one sample sequenced in a study of identical twins. One entry per CDR3 protein results from TCRdb running MiXCR on the 5' RACE reads. The sample contains a few hundred thousand distinct CDR3 sequences, less than 9.5% of which appear only once. These data also formed part of another study, on yellow fever vaccine responses in identical twins.

The sequenced material came from CD8+ T cells sorted from blood. These receptors all stem from a woman aged 18-29 years in good health.

V usage is TRBV23-1 and J usage is TRBJ2-7; tentatively, D is TRBD2 (6 bases). TRBV23-1 is labeled an ORF, and its function is uncertain. The length of the CDR3 is 17 residues. Between the trimmed V and J ends, which lost 0 bases and 1 base, there was a span of 16 bases. DNA of the CDR3: TGCGCCAGCAGTCAATCGGGGGGACCAAAATTTTCCTACGAGCAGTACTTC. This sequence encodes CASSQSGGPKFSYEQYF.

Many counts were recorded for this clonotype. V and J are TRBV5-1 and TRBJ2-1, with 9 positions matching TRBD1. The CDR3 totals 14 residues. The ends lost 6 bases at V and 5 bases at J; junction bases unmatched: 6. Germline CDR1 and CDR2: SGHRS and YFSETQ. This CDR3 reads CASTGQGVDNEQFF. CDR3 bases: TGCGCCAGCACGGGACAGGGAGTAGACAATGAGCAGTTCTTC.

This chain joins TRBV7-2 and TRBJ1-1; no clear D. Germline V gene lookup returns CDR1 SGHTA and CDR2 FQGNSA. V lost 4 bases, J lost 0 bases, and 9 bases lay in between. The CDR3 sequence is 14 residues long. CDR3 nucleotides: TGTGCCAGCAGCTGGCCGGTTATGAACACTGAAGCTTTCTTT. As protein: CASSWPVMNTEAFF.

This clonotype was seen ten or more times. The chain combines TRBV10-3 with TRBJ2-6; no firm D call. This CDR3 is 14 amino acids long. V gave up 1 base and J gave up 4 bases, with 5 bases separating them. Germline loops: CDR1 ENHRY, CDR2 SYGVKD. CDR3 loop: CAISELGGANVLTF. The CDR3 bases are TGTGCCATCAGTGAGTTAGGAGGGGCCAACGTCCTGACTTTC.

This clonotype has at least ten counts. The rearrangement joins TRBV29-1 to TRBJ1-4; 10 bases agree with TRBD1. This CDR3 contains 14 residues. V was clipped by 3 bases and J by 8 bases; unmatched bases: 6. Germline-derived CDR1 and CDR2 are SQVTM and ANQGSEA. In nucleotides, the CDR3 is TGCAGCGTTGACGCCGGACAGGGGGGCGAAAAACTGTTTTTT. Residues: CSVDAGQGGEKLFF.

This clonotype was counted only a few times. The genes are TRBV9 and TRBJ2-3; possibly TRBD1 for D (6 bases). The CDR3 extends over 14 amino acids. Germline V CDR1 and CDR2: SGDLS, YYNGEE. V shed 3 bases and J shed 2 bases, with 10 bases lying between them. CDR3 DNA sequence: TGTGCCAGCAGCGGACAGGTGACCACAGATACGCAGTATTTT. It encodes CASSGQVTTDTQYF.

Of note for this clonotype: A much larger clone lies one base from this, so it may be a read error. The chain combines TRBV24-1 with TRBJ2-5; D ambiguous. The CDR3 contains 14 residues. Germline V gene data show CDR1 as KGHDR and CDR2 as SFDVKD. V gave up 5 bases and J gave up 1 base, with 10 bases separating them. The CDR3 protein is CATSGWAGQETQYF. In DNA, the CDR3 is TGTGCCACCAGTGGTTGGGCTGGCCAAGAGACCCAGTACTTC.

This clonotype was counted only a few times. This chain connects TRBV2 to TRBJ2-5, with 10 bases lining up with TRBD2. V trimming: 7 bases; J trimming: 5 bases; junction bases outside the gene matches: 19. CDR3 size: 18 residues. Germline CDR1 SNHLY, CDR2 FYNNEI. The CDR3 sequence is CASTSPRWASGSFETQYF. CDR3 nucleotide sequence: TGTGCCAGCACCTCCCCCCGGTGGGCTAGCGGGAGTTTCGAGACCCAGTACTTC.

This clonotype was detected many times. V gene TRBV20-1 combines with J gene TRBJ2-1, with 11 positions matching TRBD2. The CDR3 runs to 16 residues. In germline, CDR1 is DFQATT, CDR2 SNEGSKA (reference sequence). V lost 0 bases, J lost 3 bases, and 4 bases stayed unmatched. CDR3 DNA: TGCAGTGCTAGAGAGGGACTAGCGGCTATCTACAATGAGCAGTTCTTC. Protein sequence: CSAREGLAAIYNEQFF.

The rearrangement links TRBV10-1 to TRBJ2-2; 10 bases are shared with TRBD2. Germline V gene lookup returns CDR1 WNHNN and CDR2 SYGVQD (reference sequence). V shed 5 bases and J 4 bases; nucleotides not matched to a gene: 4. The CDR3 is made up of 15 amino acids. CDR3 residues: CASSNQREGTGELFF. CDR3 DNA: TGCGCCAGCAGTAATCAGCGGGAGGGCACCGGGGAGCTGTTTTTT.

This clonotype appeared many times. Here the CDR3 reads CAISVGGDSYNEQFF. The CDR3 DNA reads as TGTGCCATCAGTGTGGGGGGAGATTCATACAATGAGCAGTTCTTC. The chain carries TRBV10-3 and TRBJ2-1, with D possibly TRBD2 on 6 matching bases. Germline V gene data show CDR1 as ENHRY and CDR2 as SYGVKD. This CDR3 has 15 amino acids. Trimming stripped 4 bases from V and 4 bases from J, with 14 bases between.

The J gene is TRBJ2-3, the V gene TRBV13; a possible D gene is TRBD2 (6 bases). Germline V CDR1 and CDR2: PRHDT, FYEKMQ (reference sequence). V dropped 2 bases and J dropped 2 bases, with 17 bases sitting between them. This CDR3 has 17 residues. The CDR3 sequence is CASSLYFTGEVTDTQYF. The CDR3 DNA is TGTGCCAGCAGCTTATATTTTACGGGAGAGGTCACAGATACGCAGTATTTT.

This clonotype occurred many times. V is TRBV6-2 or TRBV6-3 and J is TRBJ2-2; maybe TRBD2 (6 bases). Germline V CDR1 and CDR2: MNHEY, SVGEGT. Trimming left V 8 bases short and J 2 bases short, with 27 bases between. The CDR3 sequence is 19 residues long. The CDR3 DNA follows: TGTGCCAGCGGATATAATCCCGCGATAGCGGATACAAACACCGGGGAGCTGTTTTTT. It specifies CASGYNPAIADTNTGELFF.

This clonotype was seen many times. V and J are TRBV7-2 and TRBJ2-7, with 10 bases that match TRBD2. Germline CDR1 and CDR2: SGHTA and FQGNSA. V was clipped by 1 base and J by 3 bases; unmatched bases: 6. This CDR3 is built from 16 residues. Written as DNA, the CDR3 is TGTGCCAGCAGCTTAGAGGAGACTAGCGGGTACTACGAGCAGTACTTC. Translated: CASSLEETSGYYEQYF.

This clonotype was recorded many times. The gene calls are TRBV5-1 and TRBJ2-7, with 12 nucleotides matching TRBD1. After removal of 4 bases from V and 6 bases from J, the junction contained 8 bases not matched to a gene. Looked up from germline, CDR1 is SGHRS and CDR2 is YFSETQ. The CDR3 is 15 amino acids. The CDR3 DNA sequence: TGCGCCAGCAGCATGGGGACAGGGGGCATCGGCGAGCAGTACTTC. Translated: CASSMGTGGIGEQYF.

The table lists this clonotype with a few counts. V gene TRBV29-1 combines with J gene TRBJ1-2; D unresolved. The length of the CDR3 is 14 residues. The germline V gene encodes CDR1 SQVTM and CDR2 ANQGSEA. The V end lost 0 bases, the J end lost 4 bases, and 12 bases lay between the germline ends. CDR3 amino acids: CSVEDQDTIYGYTF. CDR3 nucleotides: TGCAGCGTTGAAGATCAAGACACGATCTATGGCTACACCTTC.

This clonotype was observed many times. The rearrangement joins TRBV29-1 to TRBJ2-2; 7 bases are a match to TRBD2. The germline gives CDR1 SQVTM, CDR2 ANQGSEA. The junction had 4 bases not matched to a gene; V was cut back by 2 bases and J by 1 base. The CDR3 totals 15 residues. In DNA form, the CDR3 reads TGCAGCGTTGAACTAGCGGCTAAGAACACCGGGGAGCTGTTTTTT. This gives the protein CSVELAAKNTGELFF.

The chain links TRBV24-1 to TRBJ2-7; tentatively, D is TRBD2 (7 bases). The CDR3 loop spans 15 amino acids. The ends were cut back, 7 bases at V and 5 bases at J, with 20 bases in the middle. Per germline, CDR1 KGHDR and CDR2 SFDVKD. CDR3 in DNA: TGTGCCACCAGGACAGGCGGGGGTACTGGGGACGAGCAGTACTTC. It yields the protein CATRTGGGTGDEQYF.

The V gene is TRBV12-3 or TRBV12-4, the J gene TRBJ2-1; no clear D gene. V was clipped by 3 bases and J by 0 bases, with 9 bases between them. The CDR3 contains 15 residues. CDR3 residues: CASSLTTSSYNEQFF. Written as DNA, the CDR3 is TGTGCCAGCAGTTTGACCACGAGCTCCTACAATGAGCAGTTCTTC.

This clonotype occurred many times. The rearrangement links TRBV25-1 to TRBJ1-2; no reliable D call. Between the trimmed V and J ends, which lost 5 bases and 2 bases, there was a span of 12 bases. Per the germline V gene, CDR1 is MGHDK and CDR2 is SYGVNS. The CDR3 is 14 residues long. CDR3 sequence: CASSLHAENYGYTF. The CDR3 coding sequence is TGTGCCAGCAGTCTGCATGCGGAAAACTATGGCTACACCTTC.

The rearrangement joins TRBV12-3 or TRBV12-4 to TRBJ1-1; D gene unclear. The CDR3 has 16 residues. V was pared by 1 base and J by 5 bases, with 17 bases between. CDR3 nucleotide sequence: TGTGCCAGCAGTTTAGATTCCCGGGGTCCGGGAACTGAAGCTTTCTTT. It translates to CASSLDSRGPGTEAFF.

The gene calls are TRBV20-1 and TRBJ2-1, with D perhaps being TRBD1 or TRBD2 (6 bases each). The CDR3 has 15 amino acids. Trimming pared 2 bases from V and 7 bases from J, leaving 18 bases between. Germline V CDR1 and CDR2: DFQATT, SNEGSKA (reference sequence). In DNA form, the CDR3 reads TGCAGTGCTAGATCCGGGGGCGGTTTGGAGAATGAGCAGTTCTTC. Translation: CSARSGGGLENEQFF.

The chain has TRBV6-2 or TRBV6-3 and TRBJ2-3; TRBD1 matches 8 bases. The germline V gene has CDR1 MNHEY and CDR2 SVGEGT. V lost 5 bases to trimming and J lost 2 bases; unmatched junction nucleotides: 6. The CDR3 sequence is 15 residues long. The CDR3 is CASSNGQGNTDTQYF. CDR3 in DNA: TGTGCCAGCAGTAACGGACAGGGCAACACAGATACGCAGTATTTT.

This CDR3 is CASSLGVGRNYEQYF. CDR3 nucleotides: TGTGCCAGCAGTTTAGGTGTTGGCAGAAACTACGAGCAGTACTTC. The rearrangement uses TRBV28 and TRBJ2-7; D not resolved. The CDR3 totals 15 residues. Germline CDR1 MDHEN, CDR2 SYDVKM. V lost 2 bases and J 3 bases, leaving 14 bases between the germline ends.

About this clonotype: Mismatch with germline at one junction end may stem from a read error. The chain recombines TRBV9 with TRBJ2-3, with D perhaps being TRBD1 or TRBD2 (5 bases each). CDR1 and CDR2 (germline): SGDLS, YYNGEE. The CDR3 length is 13 residues. CDR3 protein: CASNVWGTDTQYF. The CDR3 DNA is TGTGCCAGCAACGTATGGGGGACGGATACGCAATATTTT.

This clonotype was observed at least ten times. The chain joins TRBV4-3 to TRBJ1-2; D remains ambiguous. The germline V and J ends were trimmed by 5 bases and 5 bases, with 24 bases remaining between them. Germline V lookup: CDR1 LGHNA, CDR2 YSLEER. The CDR3 runs to 17 residues. CDR3 DNA: TGCGCCAGCAGCGAACAAGAGGATCCTGCCGGACGGTATGGCTACACCTTC. It translates to CASSEQEDPAGRYGYTF.